Below, 20 T cell receptor beta chains from the same sample are listed, as sequenced in a study of blood T cell repertoires in COVID-19. TCRdb's table, derived via immunoSEQ multiplex PCR, lists solely in-frame clones and lacks some. The sample carries about 230,000 clones, roughly 90% recorded once. The specimen was PBMCs or T cells enriched from blood (not recorded which). The receptors shown here come from a young woman with acute COVID-19.

This sequence joins TRBV12-3 or TRBV12-4 and TRBJ2-5; D might be TRBD1 (6 bases). Trimming pared 7 bases from V and 3 bases from J, leaving 6 bases between. The CDR3 totals 11 residues. The CDR3 sequence: CASTGEETQYF. CDR3 sequence (DNA): TGTGCCAGCACAGGGGAAGAGACCCAGTACTTC.

The rearrangement uses TRBV11-2 and TRBJ2-7; D unresolved. The V end was cut by 1 base, the J end by 2 bases, with 12 bases between. The V gene's germline CDR1 is SGHAT and CDR2 FQNNGV. The CDR3 length is 15 residues. The DNA for the CDR3 is TGTGCCAGCAGCTTAGTGGGCAGTCTAACCTACGAGCAGTACTTC. It is translated as CASSLVGSLTYEQYF.

V gene TRBV19 combines with J gene TRBJ1-4, with 8 bases lining up with TRBD1. This CDR3 has 17 amino acids. Germline lookup yields CDR1 LNHDA and CDR2 SQIVND (reference sequence). The trim removed 2 bases at V and 2 bases at J, leaving 7 bases unmatched. DNA for the CDR3: TGTGCCAGTAGTATAATACCCCGACAGGGGACTAATGAAAAACTGTTTTTT. It specifies CASSIIPRQGTNEKLFF.

This chain uses TRBV30 with TRBJ1-6; TRBD1 might be the D (6 bases). V was shortened by 2 bases and J by 10 bases, with 21 bases between the two germline ends. The germline CDR1 and CDR2 sequences are GTSNPN and SVGIG (reference sequence). The CDR3 contains 16 residues. CDR3 DNA: TGTGCCTGGAGTTTAGATAGGGGGGGAATAAGGTCACCCCTCCACTTT. The encoded protein is CAWSLDRGGIRSPLHF.

V usage is TRBV5-8 and J usage is TRBJ2-7; tentatively, D is TRBD1 (7 bases). CDR1 is SGHTS, CDR2 YDEGEE, per germline. Trimming pared 0 bases from V and 0 bases from J, leaving 16 bases between. There are 17 residues in the CDR3. The CDR3 reads CASSLAKSGGYSYEQYF. Here the CDR3 DNA reads TGTGCCAGCAGCTTGGCGAAGTCAGGGGGGTACTCCTACGAGCAGTACTTC. The entire variable domain, with the rest obtained from reference TRBV5-8 and TRBJ2-7, is as follows: EAGVTQSPTHLIKTRGQQATLRCSPISGHTSVYWYQQALGLGLQFLLWYDEGEERNRGNFPPRFSGRQFPNYSSELNVNALELEDSALYLCASSLAKSGGYSYEQYFGPGTRLTVT.

The J gene is TRBJ1-1, the V gene TRBV7-9, with TRBD1 identical over 9 bases. Germline values: CDR1 SEHNR, CDR2 FQNEAQ (reference sequence). The V segment lost 5 bases and the J segment 2 bases; nucleotides outside the gene matches: 6. There are 15 residues in the CDR3. CDR3 residues: CASSRAGQGNTEAFF. CDR3 bases: TGTGCCAGCAGCAGAGCGGGACAGGGAAACACTGAAGCTTTCTTT.

This chain links TRBV5-5 with TRBJ2-2; D might be TRBD1 (6 bases). V was clipped by 0 bases and J by 5 bases, with 14 bases between them. Germline V CDR1 and CDR2: SGHKS, YYEKEE (reference sequence). The CDR3 has 16 residues. This chain's CDR3 is CASSLVGGAPTGELFF. As DNA, the CDR3 is TGTGCCAGCAGCTTGGTTGGGGGCGCCCCGACCGGGGAGCTGTTTTTT.

The chain is built from TRBV2 and TRBJ1-2; D gene uncertain. V was trimmed by 3 bases and J by 5 bases, leaving 13 bases between them. The CDR3 has 14 residues. Germline CDR1 is SNHLY and CDR2 is FYNNEI. The CDR3 coding sequence is TGTGCCAGCAGTGAGTGGGCAGGCGTATATGGCTACACCTTC. Translating it yields CASSEWAGVYGYTF.

CDR3 in amino acids: CASSLGSGFDEQFF. CDR3 nucleotide sequence: TGTGCCAGCAGCTTAGGGTCGGGATTTGATGAGCAGTTCTTC. The chain uses TRBV7-9 and TRBJ2-1, with D perhaps TRBD2 (5 bases). Germline assignment: CDR1 SEHNR and CDR2 FQNEAQ (reference sequence). V was pared by 1 base and J by 8 bases, with 12 bases between. This CDR3 is 14 amino acids long.

There are a few counts of this clone. The rearrangement joins TRBV21-1 to TRBJ1-1; TRBD1, as called in the table, went unchecked against the DNA. TRBV21-1 is a pseudogene locus. This CDR3 has 15 amino acids. The CDR3: CASSKGNRIFLGAFF. CDR3 nucleotide sequence: TGTGCCAGCAGCAAAGGGAACAGGATATTTCTTGGGGCTTTCTTT.

The V and J genes are TRBV11-3 and TRBJ2-2; D is possibly TRBD2 (5 bases). This CDR3 comprises 14 residues. V dropped 5 bases and J dropped 3 bases, with 10 bases sitting between them. Germline CDR1 reads SGHNT; CDR2 reads YENEEA. CDR3 in DNA: TGTGCCAGCAGCACGGAGGCAGACACCGGGGAGCTGTTTTTT. It yields the protein CASSTEADTGELFF.

The V and J genes are TRBV12-3 or TRBV12-4 and TRBJ1-6; the D gene is possibly TRBD1 (5 bases). This CDR3 spans 13 amino acids. Trimming shortened V by 4 bases and J by 10 bases, and 11 bases separated the two germline ends. The CDR3 sequence is CASSYGAVSPLHF. CDR3 nucleotides: TGTGCCAGCAGTTATGGGGCCGTCTCACCCCTCCACTTT.

This chain uses TRBV7-9 with TRBJ1-2; 7 bases match TRBD1. This CDR3 comprises 17 residues. CDR1 is SEHNR and CDR2 is FQNEAQ in the germline V gene (reference sequence). The J segment lost 2 bases and the V segment lost 5 bases, leaving 14 bases of the junction unmatched. This CDR3 reads CASSRLGRQGVNYGYTF. The CDR3 nucleotides are TGTGCCAGCAGCCGCCTTGGTCGACAGGGAGTAAACTATGGCTACACCTTC.

The chain couples TRBV6-5 to TRBJ1-1; 8 bases match TRBD1. The CDR3 has 14 amino acids. V trimming: 10 bases; J trimming: 4 bases; junction bases outside the gene matches: 11. Germline V gene sequence: CDR1 MNHEY, CDR2 SVGAGI. This CDR3 is CATGRQGQGTEAFF. The CDR3 DNA reads as TGTGCCACGGGTAGACAGGGGCAAGGCACTGAAGCTTTCTTT.

This chain joins TRBV6-5 and TRBJ2-1; the match to TRBD2 covers 8 bases. The junction had 2 bases not matched to a gene; V was cut back by 4 bases and J by 0 bases. Germline CDR1 MNHEY, CDR2 SVGAGI. This CDR3 has 15 amino acids. The DNA of the CDR3 is TGTGCCAGCAGTTCCGGGACTAGCTCCTACAATGAGCAGTTCTTC. It encodes CASSSGTSSYNEQFF.

DNA of the CDR3: TGTGCCAGCAAAAATGTCCCTCGAGATGGCTACACCTTC. It translates to CASKNVPRDGYTF. The J gene is TRBJ1-2, the V gene TRBV6-5; D uncertain. This CDR3 is built from 13 residues. V lost 7 bases to trimming and J lost 6 bases, with 15 bases between them. Germline V CDR1 and CDR2: MNHEY, SVGAGI.

This clone was detected once. The chain combines TRBV5-1 with TRBJ1-3, with TRBD1 identical over 8 bases. Unmatched junction bases numbered 5, after V lost 2 bases and J lost 4 bases. CDR3 length equals 15 residues. Germline loops: CDR1 SGHRS, CDR2 YFSETQ. CDR3 in DNA: TGCGCCAGCAGCTTTTCAGGGGGCGCAGGAAACACCATATATTTT. Translation: CASSFSGGAGNTIYF. Based on the CDR3 plus reference TRBV5-1 and TRBJ1-3, the full variable domain is KAGVTQTPRYLIKTRGQQVTLSCSPISGHRSVSWYQQTPGQGLQFLFEYFSETQRNKGNFPGRFSGRQFSNSRSEMNVSTLELGDSALYLCASSFSGGAGNTIYFGEGSWLTVV.

The rearrangement uses TRBV6-5 and TRBJ1-2; no clear D. Germline V gene sequence: CDR1 MNHEY, CDR2 SVGAGI. The ends were cut back, 0 bases at V and 8 bases at J, with 10 bases in the middle. The CDR3 spans 13 residues. This chain's CDR3 is CASSYSTEGGYTF. In DNA form, the CDR3 reads TGTGCCAGCAGTTACTCGACTGAGGGAGGCTACACCTTC.

This sequence joins TRBV4-1 and TRBJ1-4, with TRBD1 matching 9 bases. The CDR3 extends over 17 amino acids. CDR1 MGHRA and CDR2 YSYEKL come from the germline V gene. Losses at the gene ends were 0 bases for V and 8 bases for J; bases not matched to a gene: 10. For the CDR3, the DNA is TGCGCCAGCAGCCAAGATTTACTCGGGACAGGGTACGAAAAACTGTTTTTT. Protein sequence: CASSQDLLGTGYEKLFF.

This chain joins TRBV18 and TRBJ2-3; 8 bases are shared with TRBD1. In germline, CDR1 is KGHSH, CDR2 LQKENI. The CDR3 spans 14 residues. V trimming: 8 bases; J trimming: 6 bases; junction bases outside the gene matches: 10. CDR3 in amino acids: CASEQGGAGDTQYF. As DNA, the CDR3 is TGTGCCAGCGAACAGGGGGGCGCTGGGGATACGCAGTATTTT.